This TCR beta chain was captured by sequencing in a study of siplizumab effects on memory and regulatory T cells. Findings and caveats of the study: Researchers could map only a minor fraction of alloreactive clones to unstimulated subsets. Major contributors to the alloresponse seemed to be naive T cells, which also appeared more diverse than memory cells. No functional test confirmed suppression by proliferating siplizumab-culture Tregs. In roughly 75-96% of proliferating CD4+ or CD8+ clones, a naive or memory phenotype could not be assigned.

This CDR3 spans 14 amino acids. Germline V gives CDR1 SGHNT, CDR2 YYREEE (reference sequence). V dropped 4 bases and J dropped 5 bases, with 16 bases sitting between them. Profiling relied on immunoSEQ multiplex PCR, and the TCRdb table lists in-frame clones only, not all of them. The sample consists of over 85,000 clones, roughly 92% of them appearing once. Concerning this clone: Its antigen is not identified.

The V call is TRBV5-4, the J call TRBJ2-7; D gene unclear. Source material: CD4+ T cells sorted from blood. The receptor was derived from a human donor in good health. The CDR3 nucleotides are TGTGCCAGCAGCCCACGGCTCGCTGCCGACGAGCAGTACTTC. Residues: CASSPRLAADEQYF.